What follows are 30 T cell receptor beta chains derived from one specimen sequenced in a study of T cell responses to AZD1222 COVID-19 vaccine. The method was immunoSEQ multiplex PCR; TCRdb's version includes in-frame clones alone and lacks a portion of them. In the table there are approximately 150,000 clones, roughly 93% of which are singletons. The sequencing used peripheral blood, collected after recovery from COVID-19. The receptors come from an adult who had recovered from COVID-19.

The chain employs TRBV7-8 and TRBJ2-2; D gene uncertain. V dropped 1 base and J dropped 0 bases, with 18 bases sitting between them. The CDR3 has 19 residues. Per germline, CDR1 SGHVS and CDR2 FQNEAQ. The CDR3 is CASSLVRQTLISNTGELFF. The DNA for the CDR3 is TGTGCCAGCAGCTTAGTGCGGCAAACCCTGATCTCGAACACCGGGGAGCTGTTTTTT.

Here the CDR3 reads CASSRRLAGGRGEQYF. The DNA of the CDR3 is TGTGCCAGCTCACGTCGACTAGCGGGAGGGCGTGGCGAGCAGTACTTC. The chain combines TRBV18 with TRBJ2-7, with 14 bases matching TRBD2. Germline lookup yields CDR1 KGHSH and CDR2 LQKENI. V was clipped by 4 bases and J by 6 bases; unmatched bases: 8. The CDR3 is made up of 16 amino acids.

The chain uses TRBV7-6 and TRBJ2-7, with 7 bases fitting TRBD2. This CDR3 is built from 15 residues. CDR1 is SGHVS, CDR2 FNYEAQ, per germline. The ends lost 0 bases at V and 4 bases at J; junction bases unmatched: 6. This CDR3 is CASSLAPSGLYEQYF. CDR3 DNA sequence: TGTGCCAGCAGCTTAGCGCCTAGCGGTTTATACGAGCAGTACTTC.

In DNA form, the CDR3 reads TGTGCCAGCAGTTTAGCGGGGGGTTTAAGTCAGCCCCAGCATTTT. It is translated as CASSLAGGLSQPQHF. The chain joins TRBV28 to TRBJ1-5, with a tentative D call TRBD1 (5 bases). The V end lost 2 bases, the J end lost 6 bases, and 14 bases lay between the germline ends. Germline-derived CDR1 and CDR2 are MDHEN and SYDVKM. The CDR3 sequence is 15 residues long.

This clone has just one count. The chain combines TRBV7-3 with TRBJ2-7; maybe TRBD2 (5 bases). CDR1 and CDR2 from the germline V gene are SGHTA and FQGTGA. V was trimmed by 1 base and J by 0 bases, leaving 10 bases between them. The CDR3 is 15 residues long. The CDR3 sequence is CASSLRPGSSYEQYF. CDR3 in DNA: TGTGCCAGCAGCTTAAGGCCTGGGAGCTCCTACGAGCAGTACTTC.

The rearrangement links TRBV28 to TRBJ2-1; D gene unclear. The CDR3 runs 15 residues. V was trimmed by 4 bases and J by 7 bases, leaving 17 bases between them. Germline V gene lookup returns CDR1 MDHEN and CDR2 SYDVKM. CDR3 in amino acids: CASSWRRIGRNEQFF. Written as DNA, the CDR3 is TGTGCCAGCAGTTGGCGGCGGATTGGCAGGAATGAGCAGTTCTTC.

V usage is TRBV28 and J usage is TRBJ2-2; D is uncertain. Germline loops: CDR1 MDHEN, CDR2 SYDVKM. V was trimmed by 4 bases and J by 4 bases, leaving 7 bases between them. The CDR3 extends over 13 amino acids. The CDR3 nucleotides are TGTGCCAGCAGTTCTATCTCCACCGGGGAGCTGTTTTTT. Protein: CASSSISTGELFF.

V is TRBV29-1 and J is TRBJ1-5, with 7 nucleotides matching TRBD1. Germline V CDR1 and CDR2: SQVTM, ANQGSEA. The CDR3 runs to 14 residues. Unmatched junction bases numbered 6, after V lost 6 bases and J lost 1 base. The DNA for the CDR3 is TGCAGCGTCCAGACAGGGCCAAGCAATCAGCCCCAGCATTTT. This encodes CSVQTGPSNQPQHF.

The chain uses TRBV9 and TRBJ2-7; D ambiguous. The CDR3 is made up of 14 amino acids. Germline CDR1 SGDLS, CDR2 YYNGEE. Trimming removed 1 base from V and 3 bases from J, with 11 bases in between. The CDR3 is CASSVMELGYEQYF. CDR3 sequence (DNA): TGTGCCAGCAGCGTAATGGAGCTGGGCTACGAGCAGTACTTC. The full variable domain, rest sourced from reference TRBV9 and TRBJ2-7, is DSGVTQTPKHLITATGQRVTLRCSPRSGDLSVYWYQQSLDQGLQFLIQYYNGEERAKGNILERFSAQQFPDLHSELNLSSLELGDSALYFCASSVMELGYEQYFGPGTRLTVT.

V and J are TRBV20-1 and TRBJ2-3, with a weak D call TRBD2 (7 bases). Germline assignment: CDR1 DFQATT and CDR2 SNEGSKA (reference sequence). Trimming shortened V by 5 bases and J by 6 bases, and 9 bases separated the two germline ends. The CDR3 totals 11 residues. The chain's CDR3 is CSAGRGDTQYF. DNA for the CDR3: TGCAGTGCTGGGAGGGGGGATACGCAGTATTTT.

V gene TRBV25-1 combines with J gene TRBJ1-1; D gene uncertain. The CDR3 extends over 12 amino acids. V was pared by 3 bases and J by 6 bases, with 8 bases between. Germline values: CDR1 MGHDK, CDR2 SYGVNS. The CDR3 region is CASSEASAEAFF. In DNA form, the CDR3 reads TGTGCCAGCAGTGAGGCATCAGCTGAAGCTTTCTTT.

The chain combines TRBV28 with TRBJ1-3; D possibly corresponds to TRBD1 (5 bases). Germline V lookup: CDR1 MDHEN, CDR2 SYDVKM. The CDR3 loop spans 15 amino acids. Trimming stripped 5 bases from V and 3 bases from J, with 14 bases between. CDR3: CASSSPTVGGNTIYF. The CDR3 nucleotides read TGTGCCAGCAGTAGCCCGACAGTTGGTGGAAACACCATATATTTT.

The chain is built from TRBV15 and TRBJ2-7; 8 bases line up with TRBD1. Looked up from germline, CDR1 is LNHNV and CDR2 is YYDKDF (reference sequence). The CDR3 loop spans 16 amino acids. V dropped 3 bases and J dropped 2; count of bases not matched to a gene: 9. The CDR3 sequence: CATSSPGGAGTYEQYF. The DNA for the CDR3 is TGTGCCACCAGCAGTCCAGGGGGCGCGGGGACCTACGAGCAGTACTTC.

Written as DNA, the CDR3 is TGTGCCACCAGCAGAGGGACGGGGCGCTCCTACGAGCAGTACTTC. Protein product: CATSRGTGRSYEQYF. The chain joins TRBV15 to TRBJ2-7; the D call may be TRBD1 or TRBD2 (5 bases each). Deletions cut 1 base from V and 0 bases from J, with 10 bases between. CDR1 is LNHNV, CDR2 YYDKDF, per germline (reference sequence). CDR3 length: 15 amino acids. The whole variable domain, filled in from reference TRBV15 and TRBJ2-7, reads DAMVIQNPRYQVTQFGKPVTLSCSQTLNHNVMYWYQQKSSQAPKLLFHYYDKDFNNEADTPDNFQSRRPNTSFCFLDIRSPGLGDTAMYLCATSRGTGRSYEQYFGPGTRLTVT.

V and J are TRBV15 and TRBJ1-3; a possible D gene is TRBD1 (5 bases). Germline CDR1 and CDR2: LNHNV and YYDKDF (reference sequence). The CDR3 length is 15 residues. Trimming took 5 bases from V and 0 from J, leaving 11 bases between them. The chain's CDR3 is CATSGLGLSGNTIYF. CDR3 bases: TGTGCCACCAGCGGACTGGGACTCTCTGGAAACACCATATATTTT.

The chain joins TRBV5-5 to TRBJ1-3; unclear D gene. Germline CDR1 and CDR2: SGHKS and YYEKEE (reference sequence). The CDR3 is 14 amino acids. Deletions cut 0 bases from V and 4 bases from J, with 8 bases between. The CDR3 is CASSLVGEGNTIYF. CDR3 in DNA: TGTGCCAGCAGCTTGGTCGGGGAAGGAAACACCATATATTTT.

J is TRBJ1-2 and V is TRBV7-6; 10 bases line up with TRBD1. Germline CDR1 is SGHVS and CDR2 is FNYEAQ. The CDR3 is 15 residues long. The V segment lost 6 bases and the J segment 4 bases; nucleotides outside the gene matches: 8. DNA for the CDR3: TGTGCCAGCAGTCCCGGACAGGGGGTGACCTATGGCTACACCTTC. Encoded protein: CASSPGQGVTYGYTF.

The V and J genes are TRBV28 and TRBJ2-1; TRBD2 matches 7 bases. J gave up 0 bases and V 7 bases, and 12 bases lay outside the gene matches. The CDR3 is 17 residues long. Germline V gene sequence: CDR1 MDHEN, CDR2 SYDVKM. DNA of the CDR3: TGTGCCAGCAAGTCATGGGGGGGTATTGGCTCCTACAATGAGCAGTTCTTC. Translating it yields CASKSWGGIGSYNEQFF.

The rearrangement links TRBV18 to TRBJ2-7; possible D gene TRBD2, 5 bases. This CDR3 comprises 13 residues. V shed 3 bases and J shed 4 bases, with 10 bases lying between them. The germline CDR1 and CDR2 sequences are KGHSH and LQKENI. The CDR3 reads CASSPGELYEQYF. In DNA form, the CDR3 reads TGTGCCAGCTCACCGGGAGAGCTATACGAGCAGTACTTC.

The rearrangement uses TRBV7-9 and TRBJ1-1; the D is unclear. Germline values: CDR1 SEHNR, CDR2 FQNEAQ (reference sequence). The V and J ends lost 6 bases and 5 bases respectively, with 10 bases between them. CDR3 length equals 12 residues. CDR3 sequence (DNA): TGTGCCAGCAGGGGGTGGGAGACTGAAGCTTTCTTT. Protein sequence: CASRGWETEAFF.

This chain links TRBV4-2 with TRBJ1-1; maybe TRBD1 (5 bases). Deletions cut 0 bases from V and 1 base from J, with 9 bases between. This CDR3 contains 15 residues. CDR1 is LGHNA and CDR2 is YNFKEQ in the germline V gene. CDR3 sequence reads: CASSQDGTPNTEAFF. CDR3 bases: TGTGCCAGCAGCCAAGATGGGACCCCGAACACTGAAGCTTTCTTT.

This clone was seen only once. V gene TRBV5-1 combines with J gene TRBJ2-7, with D unclear. Per the germline V gene, CDR1 is SGHRS and CDR2 is YFSETQ. The V end was cut by 4 bases, the J end by 4 bases, with 15 bases between. The CDR3 runs 14 residues. The CDR3 region has the DNA TGCGCCAGCAGCGATTCCTCCCGATCTTACGAGCAGTACTTC. Residues: CASSDSSRSYEQYF. The full variable domain, its missing parts supplied by reference TRBV5-1 and TRBJ2-7, is KAGVTQTPRYLIKTRGQQVTLSCSPISGHRSVSWYQQTPGQGLQFLFEYFSETQRNKGNFPGRFSGRQFSNSRSEMNVSTLELGDSALYLCASSDSSRSYEQYFGPGTRLTVT.

The DNA for the CDR3 is TGTGCCAGTAGAATCGGGGCTAGCGGGCCCACCGGGGAGCTGTTTTTT. This gives the protein CASRIGASGPTGELFF. The chain couples TRBV19 to TRBJ2-2; 8 nucleotides align to TRBD2. V trimming: 6 bases; J trimming: 4 bases; junction bases outside the gene matches: 10. CDR3 length: 16 amino acids. Germline V gives CDR1 LNHDA, CDR2 SQIVND (reference sequence).

This chain links TRBV5-1 with TRBJ1-1; D is uncertain. Looked up from germline, CDR1 is SGHRS and CDR2 is YFSETQ. The ends were cut back, 0 bases at V and 4 bases at J, with 13 bases in the middle. There are 15 residues in the CDR3. As DNA, the CDR3 is TGCGCCAGCAGCTTGGGGTCGGGAAGTGGCACTGAAGCTTTCTTT. Translating gives CASSLGSGSGTEAFF.

This chain connects TRBV3-1 (or the pseudogene TRBV3-2) to TRBJ2-5; a possible D gene is TRBD2 (6 bases). V was shortened by 3 bases and J by 5 bases, with 13 bases between the two germline ends. Germline-derived CDR1 and CDR2 are LGHDT and YNNKEL (reference sequence). The CDR3 has 14 amino acids. The CDR3 spells CASSHGRGEETQYF. The CDR3 DNA reads as TGTGCCAGCAGCCATGGGCGGGGAGAGGAGACCCAGTACTTC.

In nucleotides, the CDR3 is TGTGCCAGCAGTTTACAGACGACAGGGCACGAGCATTTT. Translated, it gives CASSLQTTGHEHF. The chain combines TRBV28 with TRBJ1-5, with 7 bases aligning to TRBD1. CDR3 length equals 13 residues. Germline V gene data show CDR1 as MDHEN and CDR2 as SYDVKM. The ends lost 2 bases at V and 14 bases at J; junction bases unmatched: 9.

The rearrangement uses TRBV19 and TRBJ2-1; the match to TRBD2 covers 11 bases. Trimming removed 3 bases from V and 12 bases from J; junction bases left unmatched: 13. The CDR3 has 16 amino acids. Germline-derived CDR1 and CDR2 are LNHDA and SQIVND (reference sequence). The CDR3 DNA sequence: TGTGCCAGTAGTATCCCCCAGGGGGCTAGCGGGAGGCCGCAGTTCTTC. Protein sequence: CASSIPQGASGRPQFF.

CDR3 residues: CASSQRGGWRSIQYF. CDR3 bases: TGTGCCAGCAGCCAAAGAGGGGGGTGGCGGAGCATTCAGTACTTC. This chain uses TRBV14 with TRBJ2-4; D is perhaps TRBD1 or TRBD2 (6 bases each). This CDR3 is 15 amino acids long. From germline, CDR1 is SGHDN and CDR2 FVKESK. Trimming pared 2 bases from V and 9 bases from J, leaving 17 bases between.

CDR3 sequence: CASSPSTGLAGAPGELFF. DNA of the CDR3: TGTGCCAGCTCACCGTCCACGGGACTAGCGGGAGCCCCCGGGGAGCTGTTTTTT. The V call is TRBV18, the J call TRBJ2-2; 14 bases are a match to TRBD2. CDR3 length equals 18 residues. In germline, CDR1 is KGHSH, CDR2 LQKENI. V lost 3 bases, J lost 6 bases, and 9 bases stayed unmatched.

The rearrangement uses TRBV4-2 and TRBJ2-2; no clear D gene. Looked up from germline, CDR1 is LGHNA and CDR2 is YNFKEQ. This CDR3 contains 14 residues. The germline V and J ends were trimmed by 0 bases and 8 bases, with 10 bases remaining between them. CDR3 bases: TGTGCCAGCAGCCAAGATTTTCAATTGGGGGAGCTGTTTTTT. Protein: CASSQDFQLGELFF.